These 8 T cell receptor beta chains share one sample of origin, sequenced in a study of blood T cell repertoires in COVID-19. TCRdb keeps only in-frame clones here, not all; method: immunoSEQ multiplex PCR. The sample includes around 140,000 clones, more than 75% seen only once; the top ten take roughly 4.9%. Sequencing was done on a sample of peripheral blood. These receptor sequences come from a human donor in a cohort sampled during active COVID-19.

The chain recombines TRBV4-2 with TRBJ1-2, with 11 nucleotides matching TRBD1. Losses at the gene ends were 0 bases for V and 7 bases for J; bases not matched to a gene: 4. CDR3 size: 15 residues. The germline V gene encodes CDR1 LGHNA and CDR2 YNFKEQ. The CDR3 sequence: CASSQDGQGAGGYTF. The CDR3 region has the DNA TGTGCCAGCAGCCAAGATGGACAGGGGGCGGGTGGCTACACCTTC.

The CDR3 DNA reads as TGTGCCAGCAGTCCCCCCCAGGGGGGCTACACCTTC. It translates to CASSPPQGGYTF. J is TRBJ1-2 and V is TRBV28; the D gene is possibly TRBD1 (6 bases). The CDR3 spans 12 residues. The germline V and J ends were trimmed by 5 bases and 8 bases, with 12 bases remaining between them. Per germline, CDR1 MDHEN and CDR2 SYDVKM.

About this clone itself: At the DNA level, this CDR3 is encoded by other sequences in the same sample as well. The chain recombines TRBV3-1 (or the pseudogene TRBV3-2) with TRBJ1-1, with TRBD1 as a possible D gene (5 bases). With 4 bases removed from V and 5 bases from J, the gap between germline ends came to 8 bases. Germline V gene sequence: CDR1 LGHDT, CDR2 YNNKEL (reference sequence). CDR3 length equals 12 residues. This chain's CDR3 is CASSPGGTEAFF. The CDR3 DNA sequence: TGTGCCAGCAGCCCCGGGGGGACTGAAGCTTTCTTT.

CDR3 coding DNA: TGCGCCAGCAGCCGGAGCGGGAACTCCTACGAGCAGTACGTC. Encoded protein: CASSRSGNSYEQYV. V usage is TRBV5-1 and J usage is TRBJ2-7, with 7 positions matching TRBD2. The junction had 4 bases not matched to a gene; V was cut back by 4 bases and J by 0 bases. The CDR3 spans 14 residues. CDR1 and CDR2 from the germline V gene are SGHRS and YFSETQ.

CDR3 sequence reads: CSVEGQAGTDTQYF. The CDR3 DNA reads as TGCAGCGTTGAAGGACAGGCCGGCACAGATACGCAGTATTTT. The rearrangement joins TRBV29-1 to TRBJ2-3; D may be TRBD1 (6 bases). The CDR3 consists of 14 residues. Germline CDR1 reads SQVTM; CDR2 reads ANQGSEA. Trimming shortened V by 1 base and J by 1 base, and 9 bases separated the two germline ends.

V is TRBV11-2 and J is TRBJ2-7; 11 positions agree with TRBD2. The CDR3 spans 15 residues. CDR1 and CDR2 from the germline V gene are SGHAT and FQNNGV. V lost 5 bases, J lost 1 base, and 4 bases stayed unmatched. The CDR3 DNA reads TGTGCCAGCAGCCTGGGACTAGCGGAATCCTACGAGCAGTACGTC. Translated: CASSLGLAESYEQYV.

J is TRBJ1-2 and V is TRBV27; TRBD1 matches 11 bases. Trimming at V came to 5 bases and at J to 4 bases, leaving 9 bases not matched to a gene. The CDR3 runs to 16 residues. Per the germline V gene, CDR1 is MNHEY and CDR2 is SMNVEV (reference sequence). The CDR3 sequence is CASSGDRGSSTYGYTF. CDR3 nucleotide sequence: TGTGCCAGCAGTGGGGACAGGGGGTCGTCTACCTATGGCTACACCTTC.

The CDR3 nucleotides are TGTGCCACCAGTAGGACAGCAAATCAGCCCCAGCATTTT. Residues: CATSRTANQPQHF. The J gene is TRBJ1-5, the V gene TRBV24-1; D perhaps matches TRBD1 (6 bases). V was shortened by 6 bases and J by 4 bases, with 9 bases between the two germline ends. This CDR3 contains 13 residues. Looked up from germline, CDR1 is KGHDR and CDR2 is SFDVKD.